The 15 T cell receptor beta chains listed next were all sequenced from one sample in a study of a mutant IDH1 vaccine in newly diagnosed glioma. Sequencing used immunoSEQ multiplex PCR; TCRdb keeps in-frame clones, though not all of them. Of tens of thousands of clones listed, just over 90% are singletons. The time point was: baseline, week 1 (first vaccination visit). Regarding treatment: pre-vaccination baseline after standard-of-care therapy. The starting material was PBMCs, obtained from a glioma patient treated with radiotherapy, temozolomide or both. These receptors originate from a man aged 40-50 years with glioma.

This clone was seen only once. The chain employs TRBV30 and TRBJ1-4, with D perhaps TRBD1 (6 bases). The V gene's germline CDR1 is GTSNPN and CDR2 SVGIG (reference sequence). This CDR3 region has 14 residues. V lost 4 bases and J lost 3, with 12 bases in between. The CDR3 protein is CAWTKGVANEKLFF. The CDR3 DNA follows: TGTGCCTGGACGAAGGGGGTTGCTAATGAAAAACTGTTTTTT.

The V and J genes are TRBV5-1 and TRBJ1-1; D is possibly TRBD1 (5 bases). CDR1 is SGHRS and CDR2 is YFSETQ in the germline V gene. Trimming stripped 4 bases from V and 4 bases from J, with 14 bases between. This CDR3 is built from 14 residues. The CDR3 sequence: CASSPGHSGTEAFF. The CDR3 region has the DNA TGCGCCAGCAGCCCAGGACACTCGGGCACTGAAGCTTTCTTT.

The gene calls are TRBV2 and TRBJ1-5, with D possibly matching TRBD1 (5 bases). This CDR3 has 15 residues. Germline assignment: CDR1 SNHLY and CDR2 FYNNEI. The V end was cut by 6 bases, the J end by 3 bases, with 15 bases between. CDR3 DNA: TGTGCCAGCAGCCGTCAGACAGAGAACAATCAGCCCCAGCATTTT. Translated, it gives CASSRQTENNQPQHF. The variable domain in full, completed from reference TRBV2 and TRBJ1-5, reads EPEVTQTPSHQVTQMGQEVILRCVPISNHLYFYWYRQILGQKVEFLVSFYNNEISEKSEIFDDQFSVERPDGSNFTLKIRSTKLEDSAMYFCASSRQTENNQPQHFGDGTRLSIL.

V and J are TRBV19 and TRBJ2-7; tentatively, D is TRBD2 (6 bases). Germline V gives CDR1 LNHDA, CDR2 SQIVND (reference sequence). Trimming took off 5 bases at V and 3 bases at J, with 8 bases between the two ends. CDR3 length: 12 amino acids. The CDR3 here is CASSGDFYEQYF. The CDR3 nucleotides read TGTGCCAGTAGTGGGGACTTCTACGAGCAGTACTTC.

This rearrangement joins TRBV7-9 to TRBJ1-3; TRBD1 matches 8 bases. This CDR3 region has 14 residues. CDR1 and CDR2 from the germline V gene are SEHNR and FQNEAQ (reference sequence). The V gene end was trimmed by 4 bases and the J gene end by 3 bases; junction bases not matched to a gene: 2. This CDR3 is CASSSTGVGNTIYF. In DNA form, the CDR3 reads TGTGCCAGCAGCTCGACAGGGGTTGGAAACACCATATATTTT.

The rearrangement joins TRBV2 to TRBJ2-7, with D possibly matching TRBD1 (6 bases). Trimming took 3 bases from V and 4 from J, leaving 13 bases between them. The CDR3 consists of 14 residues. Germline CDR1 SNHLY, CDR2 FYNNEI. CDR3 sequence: CASSDPDSSYEQYF. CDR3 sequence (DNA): TGTGCCAGCAGTGACCCGGACAGTTCGTACGAGCAGTACTTC.

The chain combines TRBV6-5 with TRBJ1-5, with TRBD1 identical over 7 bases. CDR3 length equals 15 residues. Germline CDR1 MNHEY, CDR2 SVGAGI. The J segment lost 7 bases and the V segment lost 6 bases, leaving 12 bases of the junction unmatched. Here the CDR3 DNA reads TGTGCCAGCAGCCCAACAGGGGCGTCCGGGCAGCCCCAGCATTTT. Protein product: CASSPTGASGQPQHF.

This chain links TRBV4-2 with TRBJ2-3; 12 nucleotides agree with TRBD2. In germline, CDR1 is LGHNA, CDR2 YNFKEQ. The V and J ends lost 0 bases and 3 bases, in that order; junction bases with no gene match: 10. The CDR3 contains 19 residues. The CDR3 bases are TGTGCCAGCAGCCAAGAGATTCGACTAGCGGGGGTGGGGACAGATACGCAGTATTTT. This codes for CASSQEIRLAGVGTDTQYF.

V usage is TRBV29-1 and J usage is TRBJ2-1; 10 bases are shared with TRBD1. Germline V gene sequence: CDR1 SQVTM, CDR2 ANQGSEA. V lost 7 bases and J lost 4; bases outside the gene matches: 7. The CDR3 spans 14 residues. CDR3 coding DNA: TGCAGCGCCTCGAGGGACAGGGGTTACAATGAGCAGTTCTTC. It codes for CSASRDRGYNEQFF.

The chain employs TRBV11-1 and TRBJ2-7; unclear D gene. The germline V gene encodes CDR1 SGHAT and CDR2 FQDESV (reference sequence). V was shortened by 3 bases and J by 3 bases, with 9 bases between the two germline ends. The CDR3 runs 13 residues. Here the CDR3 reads CASSFGQIYEQYF. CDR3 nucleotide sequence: TGTGCCAGCAGCTTTGGGCAGATCTACGAGCAGTACTTC. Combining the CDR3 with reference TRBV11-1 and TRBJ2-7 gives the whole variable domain EAEVAQSPRYKITEKSQAVAFWCDPISGHATLYWYRQILGQGPELLVQFQDESVVDDSQLPKDRFSAERLKGVDSTLKIQPAELGDSAMYLCASSFGQIYEQYFGPGTRLTVT.

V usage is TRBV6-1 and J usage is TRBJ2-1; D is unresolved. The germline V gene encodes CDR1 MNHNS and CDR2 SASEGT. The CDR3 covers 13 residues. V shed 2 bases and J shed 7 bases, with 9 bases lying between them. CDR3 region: CASSERNLNEQFF. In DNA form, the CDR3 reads TGTGCCAGCAGTGAACGGAACCTGAATGAGCAGTTCTTC.

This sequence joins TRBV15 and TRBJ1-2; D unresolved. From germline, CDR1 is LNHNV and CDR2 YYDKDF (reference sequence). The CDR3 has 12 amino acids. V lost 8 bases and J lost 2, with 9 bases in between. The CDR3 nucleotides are TGTGCCACCGGTGAGACAAACTATGGCTACACCTTC. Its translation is CATGETNYGYTF. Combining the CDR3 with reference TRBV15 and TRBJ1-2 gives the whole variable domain DAMVIQNPRYQVTQFGKPVTLSCSQTLNHNVMYWYQQKSSQAPKLLFHYYDKDFNNEADTPDNFQSRRPNTSFCFLDIRSPGLGDTAMYLCATGETNYGYTFGSGTRLTVV.

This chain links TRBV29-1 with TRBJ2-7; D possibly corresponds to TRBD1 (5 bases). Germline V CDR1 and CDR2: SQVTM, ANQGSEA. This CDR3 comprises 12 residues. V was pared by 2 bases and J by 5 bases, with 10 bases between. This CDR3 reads CSVEQGWDEQYF. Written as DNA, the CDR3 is TGCAGCGTTGAACAGGGTTGGGACGAGCAGTACTTC.

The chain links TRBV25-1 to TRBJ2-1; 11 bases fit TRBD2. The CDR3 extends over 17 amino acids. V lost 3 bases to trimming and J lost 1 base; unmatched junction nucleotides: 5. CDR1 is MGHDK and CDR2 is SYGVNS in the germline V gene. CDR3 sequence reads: CASSDTSGRRSYNEQFF. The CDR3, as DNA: TGTGCCAGCAGTGATACTAGCGGGAGAAGGTCCTACAATGAGCAGTTCTTC.

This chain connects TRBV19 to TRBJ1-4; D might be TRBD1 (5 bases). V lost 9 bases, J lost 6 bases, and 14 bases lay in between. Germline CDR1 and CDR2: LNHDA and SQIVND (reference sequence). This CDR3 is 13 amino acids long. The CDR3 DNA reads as TGTGCCAGCTCGATGGAGGGGTATGAAAAACTGTTTTTT. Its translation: CASSMEGYEKLFF. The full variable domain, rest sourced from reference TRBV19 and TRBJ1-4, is DGGITQSPKYLFRKEGQNVTLSCEQNLNHDAMYWYRQDPGQGLRLIYYSQIVNDFQKGDIAEGYSVSREKKESFPLTVTSAQKNPTAFYLCASSMEGYEKLFFGSGTQLSVL.